What follows describes a single T cell receptor beta chain. The study drew participants aged about 18 to 90 years from some 24 US areas. The assay was immunoSEQ multiplex PCR, and TCRdb's table has in-frame clones only and misses some. The top ten clones hold around 3.5% of a sample with about 220,000 clones, just over 85% of them seen once. These data come from a study of blood T cell repertoires in COVID-19. The wider study: The analysed material was cDNA or gDNA that came from T cells, B-cell-depleted T cells, or PBMCs.

CDR3 size: 15 residues. The V gene's germline CDR1 is MGHRA and CDR2 YSYEKL. V shed 4 bases and J 0 bases; nucleotides not matched to a gene: 4. The sequence came from a woman in her thirties or forties with acute COVID-19. Sequenced input: PBMCs or T cells enriched from blood (not recorded which). The chain uses TRBV4-1 and TRBJ1-1, with 8 bases fitting TRBD1. CDR3 region: CASSPPGQVNTEAFF. In DNA, the CDR3 is TGCGCCAGCAGCCCCCCGGGACAGGTGAACACTGAAGCTTTCTTT.